This T cell receptor (beta chain) was recorded in a study of cytomegalovirus exposure and HLA in healthy donors. Study overall: Researchers found that approximately 85% of a few hundred genotyped donors fell within the Caucasian-associated ancestry cluster.

Of note for this clone: Its antigen is as yet unknown.

Germline V lookup: CDR1 SGHVS, CDR2 FQNEAQ. V was clipped by 1 base and J by 2 bases, with 9 bases between them. CDR3 length equals 15 residues. Researchers ran the PCR with 60 Vbeta and 13 Jbeta primers. Repertoires were generated with immunoSEQ multiplex PCR, while TCRdb's copy carries only in-frame clones and drops some. The sample consists of about 160,000 clones, 80% of them appearing once. Regarding the study as a whole: A list of approximately 160 TCR beta chains associated with cytomegalovirus was given. Earlier analysis yielded a pattern in which most TCR beta V segments were productive about 90% or about 30% of the time. Sequencing depth across donors, presence/absence analyses assumed, was roughly uniform.

The source is a man in his late teens or twenties in good health and CMV-seropositive. V gene TRBV7-8 combines with J gene TRBJ1-3, with D perhaps TRBD1 (5 bases). Sequencing was carried out using PBMCs. In DNA, the CDR3 is TGTGCCAGCAGCTTAGAGGGGTATCCTGGAAACACCATATATTTT. This sequence encodes CASSLEGYPGNTIYF.